This T cell receptor beta chain was identified during a study of CD8 T cells in ankylosing spondylitis. For TCR beta, libraries came from quantitative 5'-RACE with molecular barcodes. Via MiXCR, TCRdb re-called the 5' RACE reads, giving one row per CDR3 protein. This repertoire shows 150,000 to 200,000 distinct CDR3 sequences, 15% to 20% found once; its top ten account for about 7.8%. This clonotype was counted ten times or more. Its antigen is still unknown. Whole-study results and caveats: Several highly homologous variants made up a TCR beta motif, and this motif appeared characteristic of ankylosing spondylitis blood.

CDR3 length: 17 amino acids. V lost 3 bases and J lost 5, with 20 bases in between. Germline CDR1 is LNHNV and CDR2 is YYDKDF (reference sequence). The source is a male donor with ankylosing spondylitis or in good health (not recorded which). Sample: blood, either unsorted or a sorted T cell fraction (not recorded which). This chain connects TRBV15 to TRBJ2-1, with a possible D match to TRBD2 (5 bases). Written as DNA, the CDR3 is TGTGCCACCAGCAGGGTCCATTGGGAGAGAGGGAACAATGAGCAGTTCTTC. Its translation is CATSRVHWERGNNEQFF.